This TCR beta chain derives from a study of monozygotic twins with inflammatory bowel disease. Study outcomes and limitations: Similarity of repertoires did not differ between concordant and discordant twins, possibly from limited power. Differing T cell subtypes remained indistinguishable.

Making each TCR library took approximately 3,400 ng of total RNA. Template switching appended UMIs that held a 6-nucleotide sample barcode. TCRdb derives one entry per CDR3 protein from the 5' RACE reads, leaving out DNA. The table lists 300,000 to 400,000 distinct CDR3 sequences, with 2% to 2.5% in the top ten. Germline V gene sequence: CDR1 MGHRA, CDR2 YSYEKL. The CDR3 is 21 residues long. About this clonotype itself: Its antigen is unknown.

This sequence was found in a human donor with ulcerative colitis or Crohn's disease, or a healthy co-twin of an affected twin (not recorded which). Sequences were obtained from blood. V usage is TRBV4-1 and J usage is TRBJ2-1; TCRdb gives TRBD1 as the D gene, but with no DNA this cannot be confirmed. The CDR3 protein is CASSQGSATVNRDTSYNEQFF.